This TCR beta chain was identified during a study of OX40 agonist ivuxolimab in advanced cancers. Across the study: Patient treatment consisted of intravenous ivuxolimab administration every 2 weeks at 0.01 to 10 mg/kg.

Trimming left V 1 base short and J 7 bases short, with 10 bases between. The CDR3 runs to 13 residues. CDR1 SEHNR and CDR2 FQNEAQ come from the germline V gene (reference sequence). Data came from immunoSEQ multiplex PCR; TCRdb stores just in-frame clones and leaves some out. The sample holds 30,000 to 45,000 clones, 74% seen once. This chain joins TRBV7-9 and TRBJ1-2, with unresolved D. This sequence originates from an adult with an advanced solid tumor such as melanoma, head and neck, liver or kidney cancer. The sequencing here drew on CD4+ or CD8+ T cells sorted from blood, taken in a trial of the OX40 agonist ivuxolimab. Here the CDR3 reads CASSLGGVGGYTF. For the CDR3, the DNA is TGTGCCAGCAGCTTAGGGGGAGTAGGTGGCTACACCTTC.